Following are 30 T cell receptor beta chains from one sample sequenced in a study of T-cell reconstitution after alpha-beta-depleted transplantation in children. Preparation of the TCRbeta library was carried out with unique molecular identifiers. A single record per CDR3 protein comes from TCRdb applying MiXCR to the PCR reads. The sample lists about 610,000 distinct CDR3 sequences, over 9.5% occurring once. This specimen was PBMCs from the stem cell graft donor, taken from the stem cell graft. These receptors were obtained from a human donor who donated a stem cell graft to a child with acute myeloid leukemia.

The genes are TRBV15 and TRBJ2-3, with D perhaps TRBD2 (5 bases). Per germline, CDR1 LNHNV and CDR2 YYDKDF (reference sequence). V lost 3 bases and J 4 bases, leaving 11 bases between the germline ends. The CDR3 is made up of 14 amino acids. For the CDR3, the DNA is TGTGCCACCAGCAGCACTGGGAGCCCAGATACGCAGTATTTT. As protein: CATSSTGSPDTQYF.

The J gene is TRBJ2-3, the V gene TRBV12-3 or TRBV12-4; 7 bases fit TRBD2. This CDR3 comprises 15 residues. V lost 5 bases to trimming and J lost 8 bases; unmatched junction nucleotides: 13. The CDR3 nucleotides are TGTGCCAGCAGTCTGGCTAGCGGAGGCGGGACTACGCAGTATTTT. Protein: CASSLASGGGTTQYF.

This clonotype was counted many times. The V and J genes are TRBV27 and TRBJ2-2; 15 bases are shared with TRBD2. CDR1 is MNHEY, CDR2 SMNVEV, per germline (reference sequence). This CDR3 has 17 residues. V trimming: 4 bases; J trimming: 7 bases; junction bases outside the gene matches: 7. CDR3 residues: CASSYGLAGGPGGELFF. The CDR3 DNA reads TGTGCCAGCAGTTACGGACTAGCGGGAGGGCCTGGCGGGGAGCTGTTTTTT.

This clonotype came up many times. This chain connects TRBV5-1 to TRBJ1-1; D not certain. Per germline, CDR1 SGHRS and CDR2 YFSETQ. V was trimmed by 0 bases and J by 0 bases, leaving 12 bases between them. The CDR3 runs 16 residues. CDR3 in amino acids: CASSLGFQKVNTEAFF. The CDR3 coding sequence is TGCGCCAGCAGCTTGGGATTCCAGAAAGTGAACACTGAAGCTTTCTTT.

Only a few counts were recorded for this clonotype. The chain is built from TRBV20-1 and TRBJ2-1; 11 bases match TRBD2. The CDR3 loop spans 16 amino acids. J gave up 0 bases and V 6 bases, and 7 bases lay outside the gene matches. The germline gives CDR1 DFQATT, CDR2 SNEGSKA (reference sequence). CDR3 sequence reads: CSAETSGASSYNEQFF. The CDR3 DNA sequence: TGCAGTGCCGAGACTAGCGGGGCCAGCTCCTACAATGAGCAGTTCTTC.

The chain uses TRBV10-3 and TRBJ1-1, with D hard to call. The length of the CDR3 is 9 residues. CDR1 ENHRY and CDR2 SYGVKD come from the germline V gene. Trimming stripped 10 bases from V and 10 bases from J, with 10 bases between. The DNA for the CDR3 is TGTGCCAACTTGGTGACAGCTTTCTTT. Protein sequence: CANLVTAFF.

This chain joins TRBV15 and TRBJ2-7, with a weak D call TRBD1 (6 bases). Germline V CDR1 and CDR2: LNHNV, YYDKDF (reference sequence). V gave up 5 bases and J gave up 5 bases, with 13 bases separating them. The CDR3 length is 13 residues. The CDR3 spells CATSLKQGHEQYF. DNA for the CDR3: TGTGCCACCAGCCTTAAACAGGGTCACGAGCAGTACTTC.

The chain employs TRBV11-2 and TRBJ1-5; a weak D match, TRBD1 (5 bases). Trimming removed 0 bases at V and 2 bases at J, with 8 bases between. The germline V gene has CDR1 SGHAT and CDR2 FQNNGV. This CDR3 contains 15 residues. The chain's CDR3 is CASSLEPRGNQPQHF. CDR3 nucleotides: TGTGCCAGCAGCTTAGAGCCCAGGGGCAATCAGCCCCAGCATTTT.

This clonotype occurred many times. The V and J genes are TRBV2 and TRBJ2-5; D ambiguous. CDR1 is SNHLY, CDR2 FYNNEI, per germline. Trimming left V 2 bases short and J 5 bases short, with 12 bases between. The CDR3 spans 14 residues. The chain's CDR3 is CASSELGLGETQYF. In nucleotides, the CDR3 is TGTGCCAGCAGTGAACTCGGGCTTGGGGAGACCCAGTACTTC.

This clonotype was counted only a few times. The chain combines TRBV29-1 with TRBJ2-5, with unresolved D. The CDR3 runs 12 residues. V shed 7 bases and J shed 2 bases, with 11 bases lying between them. Germline CDR1 and CDR2: SQVTM and ANQGSEA. The CDR3: CSAGALQETQYF. The CDR3 coding sequence is TGCAGCGCCGGAGCTTTACAAGAGACCCAGTACTTC.

V usage is TRBV24-1 and J usage is TRBJ2-4; D ambiguous. V was pared by 4 bases and J by 6 bases, with 12 bases between. CDR1 is KGHDR and CDR2 is SFDVKD in the germline V gene. The CDR3 length is 14 residues. CDR3 DNA sequence: TGTGCCACCAGTGACCGCGGATGGGGAAACATTCAGTACTTC. Translation gives CATSDRGWGNIQYF.

The rearrangement joins TRBV6-2 or TRBV6-3 to TRBJ2-2, with 8 nucleotides matching TRBD1. CDR3 length: 15 residues. Germline CDR1 MNHEY, CDR2 SVGEGT. Trimming took 8 bases from V and 1 from J; bases not matched to a gene: 6. The CDR3 spells CASPPDRVNTGELFF. For the CDR3, the DNA is TGTGCCAGCCCGCCGGACAGGGTGAACACCGGGGAGCTGTTTTTT.

The table lists this clonotype with many counts. This chain connects TRBV12-3 or TRBV12-4 to TRBJ1-1, with unresolved D. The CDR3 runs 14 residues. Trimming removed 5 bases at V and 0 bases at J, with 10 bases between. The CDR3 loop reads CASSPSALNTEAFF. As DNA, the CDR3 is TGTGCCAGCAGTCCCTCCGCACTGAACACTGAAGCTTTCTTT.

The V and J genes are TRBV4-3 and TRBJ2-3; D is unclear. The germline gives CDR1 LGHNA, CDR2 YSLEER. CDR3 length: 14 amino acids. Trimming stripped 0 bases from V and 5 bases from J, with 9 bases between. In DNA, the CDR3 is TGCGCCAGCAGCCAAGAACGCGCAGGAGATACGCAGTATTTT. The encoded protein is CASSQERAGDTQYF.

This clonotype was observed at least ten times. This CDR3 reads CSVETSRYNEQFF. As DNA, the CDR3 is TGCAGCGTTGAGACTAGCAGATACAATGAGCAGTTCTTC. The chain employs TRBV29-1 and TRBJ2-1; TRBD2 matches 7 bases. The CDR3 length is 13 residues. Germline-derived CDR1 and CDR2 are SQVTM and ANQGSEA. V shed 3 bases and J 4 bases; nucleotides not matched to a gene: 3.

The chain combines TRBV24-1 with TRBJ2-3; D is perhaps TRBD2 (6 bases). V was trimmed by 5 bases and J by 10 bases, leaving 18 bases between them. The CDR3 has 14 residues. Germline assignment: CDR1 KGHDR and CDR2 SFDVKD. The CDR3, as DNA: TGTGCCACCAGTGGAAACACTAGCCGGGGTGCGCAGTATTTT. Translated, it gives CATSGNTSRGAQYF.

Many counts were recorded for this clonotype. The chain recombines TRBV20-1 with TRBJ2-4; 14 nucleotides match TRBD2. CDR3 size: 17 residues. Losses at the gene ends were 5 bases for V and 0 bases for J; bases not matched to a gene: 6. Germline CDR1 DFQATT, CDR2 SNEGSKA (reference sequence). CDR3 in DNA: TGCAGTGCTGGGACTAGCGGGAGAGGAGGAGCCAAAAACATTCAGTACTTC. Translation: CSAGTSGRGGAKNIQYF.

This clonotype was counted between two and nine times. This rearrangement joins TRBV12-5 to TRBJ1-6, with TRBD1 as a possible D gene (6 bases). The CDR3 runs 17 residues. V was pared by 1 base and J by 0 bases, with 10 bases between. Per the germline V gene, CDR1 is LGHNT and CDR2 is FRNRAP. CDR3 amino acids: CASGLGDTRSYNSPLHF. CDR3 DNA sequence: TGTGCTAGTGGTTTGGGGGACACTCGCTCCTATAATTCACCCCTCCACTTT.

This clonotype was recorded a few times. The chain carries TRBV2 and TRBJ2-5; D unclear. Trimming cost V 4 bases and J 5 bases, with 17 bases left between them. Germline V gene sequence: CDR1 SNHLY, CDR2 FYNNEI. The CDR3 has 15 residues. The CDR3 sequence: CASSAGRVEKETQYF. Written as DNA, the CDR3 is TGTGCCAGCAGTGCTGGTCGGGTGGAGAAGGAGACCCAGTACTTC.

Many counts were recorded for this clonotype. The V gene is TRBV29-1, the J gene TRBJ2-7; 9 bases are shared with TRBD2. The CDR3 runs 15 residues. With 7 bases clipped from V and 7 bases from J, the junction kept 17 bases outside the gene matches. Germline V gene data show CDR1 as SQVTM and CDR2 as ANQGSEA. Here the CDR3 DNA reads TGCAGCGCCCTGATCTTAGCGGGAGTTCACCGGGAGCAGTACTTC. This sequence encodes CSALILAGVHREQYF.

This clonotype was seen repeatedly, ten times or more. The chain couples TRBV10-3 to TRBJ2-5, with D hard to call. Germline CDR1 is ENHRY and CDR2 is SYGVKD. Trimming took 4 bases from V and 5 from J, leaving 14 bases between them. This CDR3 contains 14 residues. CDR3 loop: CAISAEQTGETQYF. CDR3 DNA sequence: TGTGCCATCAGTGCAGAACAGACCGGCGAGACCCAGTACTTC.

In its sample, this clonotype was seen a few times. V and J are TRBV28 and TRBJ2-5; possibly TRBD2 for D (6 bases). Germline V gene data show CDR1 as MDHEN and CDR2 as SYDVKM. Deletions cut 3 bases from V and 2 bases from J, with 13 bases between. The CDR3 runs to 15 residues. The CDR3 nucleotides read TGTGCCAGCAGTTTCACCCGACTAGGACAAGAGACCCAGTACTTC. Translated, it gives CASSFTRLGQETQYF.

This clonotype was counted only a few times. The V call is TRBV7-9, the J call TRBJ2-7, with 9 bases lining up with TRBD2. V shed 4 bases and J 5 bases; nucleotides not matched to a gene: 12. Germline CDR1 and CDR2: SEHNR and FQNEAQ (reference sequence). There are 16 residues in the CDR3. The CDR3 region has the DNA TGTGCCAGCAGCTCAACACTTAGCGGGAGAAAAAACGAGCAGTACTTC. Translating it yields CASSSTLSGRKNEQYF.

The rearrangement joins TRBV28 to TRBJ2-1, with D unresolved. The CDR3 extends over 12 amino acids. V was cut by 3 bases and J by 8 bases, with 8 bases left in between. Looked up from germline, CDR1 is MDHEN and CDR2 is SYDVKM. This chain's CDR3 is CASSLDVHEQFF. CDR3 DNA: TGTGCCAGCAGTTTGGATGTCCATGAGCAGTTCTTC.

Ten or more counts support this clonotype. The chain employs TRBV6-4 and TRBJ2-2, with 7 bases that match TRBD2. Trimming cost V 6 bases and J 7 bases; bases outside gene matches: 8. CDR1 is MRHNA, CDR2 SNTAGT, per germline. The CDR3 is 14 amino acids. CDR3: CASRPSGAHGELFF. The CDR3 coding sequence is TGTGCCAGCAGACCTAGCGGAGCCCACGGGGAGCTGTTTTTT.

This clonotype was detected ten times or more. The chain is built from TRBV29-1 and TRBJ2-7; 10 nucleotides match TRBD2. This CDR3 has 16 amino acids. V shed 3 bases, J shed 1 base, and the junction held 9 bases outside the gene matches. CDR1 SQVTM and CDR2 ANQGSEA come from the germline V gene. Written as DNA, the CDR3 is TGCAGCGTTGATGTGGGTCGGACTAGCGGTTCCTACGAGCAGTACTTC. Translating gives CSVDVGRTSGSYEQYF.

This clonotype appeared many times. The J gene is TRBJ2-5, the V gene TRBV24-1, with 7 bases lining up with TRBD1. Germline V gene data show CDR1 as KGHDR and CDR2 as SFDVKD. The CDR3 has 16 residues. The trim removed 3 bases at V and 2 bases at J, leaving 8 bases unmatched. CDR3 in amino acids: CATSDRGTDNQETQYF. CDR3 nucleotides: TGTGCCACCAGTGATCGAGGGACAGATAATCAAGAGACCCAGTACTTC.

V usage is TRBV20-1 and J usage is TRBJ2-3; unclear D gene. The CDR3 covers 13 residues. The germline V and J ends were trimmed by 4 bases and 0 bases, with 8 bases remaining between them. Germline-derived CDR1 and CDR2 are DFQATT and SNEGSKA (reference sequence). CDR3: CSANMASTDTQYF. CDR3 in DNA: TGCAGTGCTAATATGGCTAGCACAGATACGCAGTATTTT.

The chain uses TRBV11-2 and TRBJ1-1; D gene uncertain. The V end lost 7 bases, the J end lost 6 bases, and 18 bases lay between the germline ends. The germline V gene has CDR1 SGHAT and CDR2 FQNNGV. There are 14 residues in the CDR3. The CDR3 DNA reads TGTGCCAGCACTCGGCTAGGTGGGAGGCCTGAAGCTTTCTTT. This codes for CASTRLGGRPEAFF.

This clonotype was detected many times. At one boundary the junction diverges from the germline segment, which might be a read error. The rearrangement links TRBV7-7 to TRBJ2-2; TRBD2 agrees at 9 bases. The CDR3 consists of 16 residues. Per germline, CDR1 SSHAT and CDR2 FNYEAQ (reference sequence). CDR3 in amino acids: CASSLGGGLATGELFF. In DNA, the CDR3 is TGTGCTAGCAGCTTAGGGGGCGGACTAGCGACCGGGGAGCTGTTTTTT.